A single sample is the source of the 9 T cell receptor beta chains below, sequenced in a study of T cell responses to AZD1222 COVID-19 vaccine. Profiled with immunoSEQ multiplex PCR; TCRdb holds only in-frame clones, not every one. The data contain about 110,000 clones, about nine tenths of them seen just once; the ten biggest clones take up 3% to 3.5%. Material: peripheral blood, obtained on day 0 of MenACWY control vaccination. All receptors derive from an adult in good health.

V and J are TRBV28 and TRBJ2-7; D is possibly TRBD1 (6 bases). CDR1 is MDHEN, CDR2 SYDVKM, per germline. The CDR3 spans 12 residues. V shed 6 bases and J shed 12 bases, with 18 bases lying between them. The CDR3 bases are TGTGCCAGCAGGCTTCAACAGGGCCCGACGTACTTC. The encoded protein is CASRLQQGPTYF.

The gene calls are TRBV15 and TRBJ1-3; no clear D gene. The length of the CDR3 is 13 residues. Between the trimmed V and J ends, which lost 8 bases and 2 bases, there was a span of 10 bases. Per the germline V gene, CDR1 is LNHNV and CDR2 is YYDKDF (reference sequence). The chain's CDR3 is CATSVEAGNTIYF. The CDR3 nucleotides read TGTGCCACCTCAGTGGAGGCTGGAAACACCATATATTTT.

This sequence joins TRBV12-3 or TRBV12-4 and TRBJ1-2, with TRBD1 matching over 10 bases. CDR3 length equals 13 residues. V shed 3 bases, J shed 6 bases, and the junction held 1 base outside the gene matches. Written as DNA, the CDR3 is TGTGCCAGCAGTTTGGGGACAGGGGATGGCTACACCTTC. It yields the protein CASSLGTGDGYTF.

This clone occurred once. CDR3 amino acids: CASIGWNGYTF. The CDR3 coding sequence is TGTGCCAGCATAGGTTGGAATGGCTACACCTTC. This rearrangement joins TRBV27 to TRBJ1-2; no firm D call. The V end lost 7 bases, the J end lost 6 bases, and 9 bases lay between the germline ends. The CDR3 totals 11 residues. Germline CDR1 is MNHEY and CDR2 is SMNVEV (reference sequence).

The chain links TRBV24-1 to TRBJ2-1; weak D call: TRBD1 (5 bases). This CDR3 region has 14 residues. CDR1 and CDR2 from the germline V gene are KGHDR and SFDVKD. V dropped 0 bases and J dropped 6 bases, with 8 bases sitting between them. CDR3 in DNA: TGTGCCACCAGTGATTTGGGACATCTCAATGAGCAGTTCTTC. Amino acids: CATSDLGHLNEQFF.

V gene TRBV28 combines with J gene TRBJ2-7; TRBD1 matches 7 bases. With V trimmed by 3 bases and J by 2 bases, 7 bases remained unmatched. The germline V gene has CDR1 MDHEN and CDR2 SYDVKM. The CDR3 runs 15 residues. The CDR3 DNA is TGTGCCAGCAGTTTCCTACAGGGGACCCCCTACGAGCAGTACTTC. Translated, it gives CASSFLQGTPYEQYF. Full variable domain (missing parts from reference TRBV28 and TRBJ2-7): DVKVTQSSRYLVKRTGEKVFLECVQDMDHENMFWYRQDPGLGLRLIYFSYDVKMKEKGDIPEGYSVSREKKERFSLILESASTNQTSMYLCASSFLQGTPYEQYFGPGTRLTVT.

The V call is TRBV30, the J call TRBJ1-2; no reliable D call. Trimming stripped 0 bases from V and 1 base from J, with 9 bases between. The germline CDR1 and CDR2 sequences are GTSNPN and SVGIG (reference sequence). CDR3 length equals 14 residues. The chain's CDR3 is CAWSVRESNYGYTF. The CDR3 bases are TGTGCCTGGAGTGTACGAGAAAGTAACTATGGCTACACCTTC.

The chain uses TRBV3-1 (or the pseudogene TRBV3-2) and TRBJ1-2; TRBD1 matches at 7 bases. V shed 8 bases and J 8 bases; nucleotides not matched to a gene: 5. CDR1 is LGHDT, CDR2 YNNKEL, per germline (reference sequence). This CDR3 is 11 amino acids long. In nucleotides, the CDR3 is TGTGCCAGCCGACAGGGAAGGGGCTACACCTTC. This codes for CASRQGRGYTF.

The chain couples TRBV5-6 to TRBJ1-1; 11 bases map to TRBD1. The CDR3 is made up of 17 amino acids. V dropped 1 base and J dropped 0; count of bases not matched to a gene: 5. Germline V CDR1 and CDR2: SGHDT, YYEEEE. The CDR3 region has the DNA TGTGCCAGCAGCTTGTTAGGGACAGGGGGTATGAACACTGAAGCTTTCTTT. Translation: CASSLLGTGGMNTEAFF.